This T cell receptor (beta chain) is from a study of memory CD4+ T cells and cytomegalovirus serostatus. Whole-study context: This sample comes from healthy Belgian adults, under 10 CMV seropositive, about 25 seronegative. Study-wide results and limits: Median bootstrapped AUC for CMV status was just over 0.94 originally, around 0.91 US-trained. 67 of 164 known CMV-associated TCRbeta sequences appeared in CD4+ memory.

The sort gate was single viable CD3+CD4+CD8-CD45RO+ cells for memory CD4+ T cells. Total CD4+ T cells were enriched by CD4 positive selection. Repertoires were generated with immunoSEQ multiplex PCR, while TCRdb's copy carries only in-frame clones and drops some. The data show 45,000 to 60,000 clones, with around 82% seen just once and 0.65% to 0.7% held by the top ten. This clone occurred once. Its antigen remains unidentified. The source material was memory CD4+ T cells from blood. The source of this sequence is an adult in good health and CMV-seronegative.

The CDR3 here is CASSPRTSGRRSRQETQYF. DNA for the CDR3: TGTGCCAGCTCACCGAGGACTAGCGGGAGACGAAGTAGGCAAGAGACCCAGTACTTC. This chain uses TRBV18 with TRBJ2-5, with TRBD2 identical over 13 bases. The CDR3 has 19 residues. J lost 2 bases, V lost 3 bases, and 12 bases had no gene match. Looked up from germline, CDR1 is KGHSH and CDR2 is LQKENI.